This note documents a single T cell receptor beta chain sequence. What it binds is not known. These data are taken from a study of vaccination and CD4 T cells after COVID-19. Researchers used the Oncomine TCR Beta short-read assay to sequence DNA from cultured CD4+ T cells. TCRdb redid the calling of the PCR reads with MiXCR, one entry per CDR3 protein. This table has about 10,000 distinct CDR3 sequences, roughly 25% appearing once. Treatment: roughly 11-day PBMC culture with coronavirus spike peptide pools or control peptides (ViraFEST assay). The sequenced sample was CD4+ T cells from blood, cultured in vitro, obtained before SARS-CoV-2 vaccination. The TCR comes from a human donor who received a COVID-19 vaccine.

CDR3 protein: CASSRRTGGNQPQHF. The CDR3 nucleotides read TGTGCCAGCAGTCGAAGGACAGGGGGCAATCAGCCCCAGCATTTT. The rearrangement links TRBV28 to TRBJ1-5; 9 bases align to TRBD1. From germline, CDR1 is MDHEN and CDR2 SYDVKM. The CDR3 spans 15 residues. J was trimmed by 2 bases and V by 5 bases; bases with no gene match: 4.